The next 2 T cell receptor beta chains were all read from a single sample in a study of blood T cells in healthy people across ages. Alongside a J-beta primer mix, a sample-barcoded 5' primer served in a second PCR lasting roughly 7 to 11 cycles. TCRdb independently ran MiXCR on the 5' RACE reads; one entry per CDR3 protein. This table holds fewer than 950,000 distinct CDR3 sequences, about 53% found once. Sequenced material: blood. These receptors came from a man older than 75 in good health.

This clonotype was counted a few times. The chain recombines TRBV6-2 or TRBV6-3 with TRBJ2-5, with D perhaps matching TRBD1 (6 bases). CDR3 length equals 15 residues. Germline V gene data show CDR1 as MNHEY and CDR2 as SVGEGT. V dropped 2 bases and J dropped 5 bases, with 15 bases sitting between them. This chain's CDR3 is CASSYGAGVGETQYF. Here the CDR3 DNA reads TGTGCCAGCAGTTACGGGGCAGGGGTTGGGGAGACCCAGTACTTC.

The rearrangement links TRBV15 to TRBJ2-7, with TRBD2 matching over 10 bases. V lost 4 bases, J lost 3 bases, and 12 bases stayed unmatched. Germline V gene lookup returns CDR1 LNHNV and CDR2 YYDKDF (reference sequence). The CDR3 has 17 amino acids. The CDR3 bases are TGTGCCACCAGCAATAAATCAAGAGCGGGAGGGGGCTACGAGCAGTACTTC. Translating it yields CATSNKSRAGGGYEQYF.